One TCR beta chain is described in this entry. The source of the sample is a study of blood T cell repertoires in COVID-19. The germline CDR1 and CDR2 sequences are MNHEY and SVGAGI. The length of the CDR3 is 14 residues. Trimming cost V 6 bases and J 0 bases; bases outside gene matches: 4. Sequencing was performed with immunoSEQ multiplex PCR; in TCRdb, only in-frame clones are kept and a portion is missing. The sample lists 250,000 to 350,000 clones; about 90% were seen once. This chain links TRBV6-5 with TRBJ1-1; 7 nucleotides match TRBD1. The clonotype comes from a woman aged 45 to 65 who had recovered from COVID-19. Sequenced input: peripheral blood. The DNA of the CDR3 is TGTGCCAGCAGGCTGGGACAGCTGAACACTGAAGCTTTCTTT. This translates into CASRLGQLNTEAFF.